Presented here are 9 T cell receptor beta chains from one specimen sequenced in a study of shared clonotypes between healthy human individuals. The protocol was immunoSEQ multiplex PCR, while the TCRdb copy is restricted to in-frame clones and leaves out a portion. The sample yields about 710,000 clones, 73% seen once. Material: memory CD4+ T cells sorted from blood. Subset reported: CD45RA-negative fraction. The receptors shown here come from a woman aged 30 to 39 in good health.

This chain links TRBV28 with TRBJ2-1; 14 bases are shared with TRBD2. CDR3 length equals 16 residues. Germline V gives CDR1 MDHEN, CDR2 SYDVKM. The junction had 10 bases not matched to a gene; V was cut back by 6 bases and J by 9 bases. The CDR3 DNA reads as TGTGCCAGCAGGCTGGGGACGGGACTAGCGGGAGCTGAGCAGTTCTTC. Translated, it gives CASRLGTGLAGAEQFF.

V is TRBV10-3 and J is TRBJ2-3; 9 positions agree with TRBD2. There are 16 residues in the CDR3. The V gene end was trimmed by 3 bases and the J gene end by 1 base; junction bases not matched to a gene: 5. From germline, CDR1 is ENHRY and CDR2 SYGVKD. The CDR3, as DNA: TGTGCCATCAGTGATTATACTAGCGGGCGCACAGATACGCAGTATTTT. Protein: CAISDYTSGRTDTQYF.

This clone appeared once. V is TRBV19 and J is TRBJ2-2; tentatively, D is TRBD2 (6 bases). The CDR3 consists of 15 residues. CDR1 and CDR2 from the germline V gene are LNHDA and SQIVND (reference sequence). V was shortened by 3 bases and J by 4 bases, with 12 bases between the two germline ends. This chain's CDR3 is CASSMGGGATGELFF. DNA for the CDR3: TGTGCCAGTAGTATGGGCGGAGGGGCCACCGGGGAGCTGTTTTTT.

In this sample, this clone turned up once. V gene TRBV5-8 combines with J gene TRBJ2-7; 11 bases align to TRBD2. Germline V gene lookup returns CDR1 SGHTS and CDR2 YDEGEE. The CDR3 contains 18 residues. Unmatched junction bases numbered 11, after V lost 2 bases and J lost 1 base. CDR3 DNA sequence: TGTGCCAGCAGCTTCCCAACCGCTAGACTAGCGGGGTCCTACGAGCAGTACTTC. Translating it yields CASSFPTARLAGSYEQYF. Full variable domain (remainder filled in from reference TRBV5-8 and TRBJ2-7): EAGVTQSPTHLIKTRGQQATLRCSPISGHTSVYWYQQALGLGLQFLLWYDEGEERNRGNFPPRFSGRQFPNYSSELNVNALELEDSALYLCASSFPTARLAGSYEQYFGPGTRLTVT.

J is TRBJ1-3 and V is TRBV10-3; no definite D call. Per germline, CDR1 ENHRY and CDR2 SYGVKD. V lost 10 bases and J lost 6, with 16 bases in between. CDR3 length: 13 amino acids. The CDR3 region has the DNA TGTGCCACCGCCTCGGGGATAGAAAACACCATATATTTT. Translation gives CATASGIENTIYF.

The CDR3 DNA is TGTGCCAGCTCCCCGGGACAGGGGGGGGGAGCAGACATTCAGTACTTC. This codes for CASSPGQGGGADIQYF. This sequence joins TRBV6-6 and TRBJ2-4; 11 bases map to TRBD1. Germline CDR1 and CDR2: MNHNY and SVGAGI (reference sequence). The CDR3 has 16 amino acids. Losses at the gene ends were 8 bases for V and 8 bases for J; bases not matched to a gene: 14.

The V call is TRBV10-3, the J call TRBJ2-3; D is perhaps TRBD2 (6 bases). The germline gives CDR1 ENHRY, CDR2 SYGVKD. V dropped 5 bases and J dropped 0 bases, with 12 bases sitting between them. CDR3 length equals 15 residues. The chain's CDR3 is CAISYSGQSTDTQYF. CDR3 DNA sequence: TGTGCCATCAGTTATAGCGGCCAGAGCACAGATACGCAGTATTTT.

In its sample, this clone was seen many times. The same CDR3 also results from other DNA sequences found in this sample. The CDR3 nucleotides read TGTGCCAGCAGCCAACAGGGTGACACTGAAGCTTTCTTT. Residues: CASSQQGDTEAFF. V is TRBV14 and J is TRBJ1-1, with a possible D match to TRBD1 (5 bases). V gave up 2 bases and J gave up 3 bases, with 7 bases separating them. This CDR3 is built from 13 residues. Germline values: CDR1 SGHDN, CDR2 FVKESK.

Concerning this clone itself: With a much larger clone just one base away, this may be a read error. The rearrangement joins TRBV5-5 to TRBJ2-5; 10 bases are shared with TRBD2. J gave up 5 bases and V 3 bases, and 7 bases lay outside the gene matches. From germline, CDR1 is SGHKS and CDR2 YYEKEE (reference sequence). There are 15 residues in the CDR3. The DNA for the CDR3 is TGTGCCAGCAGCTCAGCGGGAGGGCCCGGGGAGACCCAGTACTTC. The encoded protein is CASSSAGGPGETQYF.